This T cell receptor (beta chain) emerged from a study of T cells after yellow fever vaccination. Study findings and constraints: Re-detected after boosting: most primary clones, around 96% of CD4 and about 90% of CD8.

The TCR cDNA carried a universal primer site and UMIs from 5'RACE template switching. MiXCR, run by TCRdb on the 5' RACE reads, gives a single entry per CDR3 protein. The table records 400,000 or so distinct CDR3 sequences, around 20% of them present only once. This clonotype was seen a few times. The target antigen is unknown. The source material was PBMCs, sampled before the yellow fever booster vaccination. This receptor was obtained from a man aged 18 to 29 who received the YFV17D yellow fever vaccine.

The CDR3 spells CSVDRASETQYF. CDR3 sequence (DNA): TGCAGCGTTGACAGGGCTAGCGAGACCCAGTACTTC. V usage is TRBV29-1 and J usage is TRBJ2-5; perhaps D is TRBD1 or TRBD2 (5 bases each). This CDR3 spans 12 amino acids. Between the trimmed V and J ends, which lost 3 bases and 5 bases, there was a span of 10 bases. Germline V CDR1 and CDR2: SQVTM, ANQGSEA.